This T cell receptor (beta chain) was identified during a study of blood T cells in healthy people across ages. The table lists this clonotype with many counts. Trimming took 6 bases from V and 4 from J; bases not matched to a gene: 8. The CDR3 extends over 15 amino acids. The study isolated at least 6.5 million PBMCs from each sample. Alongside a J-beta primer mix, a sample-barcoded 5' primer served in a second PCR lasting roughly 7 to 11 cycles. TCRdb called the 5' RACE reads again in MiXCR, with one record for every CDR3 protein. In the table there are some 1.5 million distinct CDR3 sequences, roughly 27% of which are singletons.

This chain connects TRBV12-3 or TRBV12-4 to TRBJ2-1; 8 bases match TRBD2. The sample was blood. The source is a woman in her thirties in good health. This CDR3 reads CASSLSGTSYNEQFF. In nucleotides, the CDR3 is TGTGCCAGCAGCCTATCCGGGACTAGTTACAATGAGCAGTTCTTC.